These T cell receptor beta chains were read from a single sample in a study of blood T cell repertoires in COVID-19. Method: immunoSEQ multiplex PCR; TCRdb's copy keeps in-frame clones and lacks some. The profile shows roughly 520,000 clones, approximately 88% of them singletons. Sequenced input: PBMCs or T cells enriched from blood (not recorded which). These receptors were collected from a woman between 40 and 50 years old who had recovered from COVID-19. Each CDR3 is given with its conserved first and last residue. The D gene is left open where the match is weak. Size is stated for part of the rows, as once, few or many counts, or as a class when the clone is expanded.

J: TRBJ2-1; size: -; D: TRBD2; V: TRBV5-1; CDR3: CASSLLTAGGNYNEQFF; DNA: TGCGCCAGCAGCTTGTTAACGGCGGGAGGAAACTACAATGAGCAGTTCTTC
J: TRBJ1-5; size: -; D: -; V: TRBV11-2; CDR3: CASSLVAGGGPQHF; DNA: TGTGCCAGCAGCTTAGTTGCGGGAGGGGGGCCCCAGCATTTT
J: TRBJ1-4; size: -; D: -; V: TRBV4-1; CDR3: CASSQDGGEGLGEKLFF; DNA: TGCGCCAGCAGCCAAGATGGTGGGGAGGGCCTGGGTGAAAAACTGTTTTTT
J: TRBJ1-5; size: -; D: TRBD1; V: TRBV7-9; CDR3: CASSLSSRGVSNQPQHF; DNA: TGTGCCAGCAGCTTATCTTCCAGGGGGGTTAGCAATCAGCCCCAGCATTTT
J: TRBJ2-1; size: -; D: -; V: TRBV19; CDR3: CASSLAPLYNEQFF; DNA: TGTGCCAGTAGCCTAGCGCCTCTGTACAATGAGCAGTTCTTC
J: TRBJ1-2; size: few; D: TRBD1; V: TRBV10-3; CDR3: CAISESPTGDYGYTF; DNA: TGTGCCATCAGTGAGTCGCCGACAGGGGACTATGGCTACACCTTC
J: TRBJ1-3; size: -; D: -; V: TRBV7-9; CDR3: CASRLTANSGNTIYF; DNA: TGTGCCAGCAGACTGACAGCAAACTCTGGAAACACCATATATTTT
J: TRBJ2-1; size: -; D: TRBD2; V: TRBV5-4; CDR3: CASSFFLAGYEQFF; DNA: TGTGCCAGCAGCTTCTTCCTAGCGGGATATGAGCAGTTCTTC
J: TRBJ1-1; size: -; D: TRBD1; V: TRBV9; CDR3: CASLGQGSTEAFF; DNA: TGTGCCTCCTTGGGACAGGGAAGCACTGAAGCTTTCTTT
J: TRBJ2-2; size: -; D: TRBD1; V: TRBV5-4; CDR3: CASRRDRGTGELFF; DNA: TGTGCCAGCAGACGGGACAGGGGCACCGGGGAGCTGTTTTTT
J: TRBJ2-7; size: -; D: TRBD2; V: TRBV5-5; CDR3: CASSFWLAAYEQYF; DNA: TGTGCCAGCAGCTTTTGGCTAGCGGCCTACGAGCAGTACTTC
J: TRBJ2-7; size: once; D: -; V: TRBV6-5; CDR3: CASIPPGSYEQYF; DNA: TGTGCCAGCATACCCCCGGGCTCCTACGAGCAGTACTTC
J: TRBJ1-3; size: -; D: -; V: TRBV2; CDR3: CASSEEGGGGNTIYF; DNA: TGTGCCAGCAGTGAAGAAGGAGGTGGTGGAAACACCATATATTTT
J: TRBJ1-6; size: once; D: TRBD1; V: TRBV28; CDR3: CASSRQGARTNSPLHF; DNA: TGTGCCAGCAGCCGACAGGGGGCGCGTACTAATTCACCCCTCCACTTT
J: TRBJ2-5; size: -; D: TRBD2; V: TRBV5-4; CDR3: CASTLGPSGSRPETQYF; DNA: TGTGCCAGCACCCTGGGGCCTAGCGGGAGCCGCCCAGAGACCCAGTACTTC
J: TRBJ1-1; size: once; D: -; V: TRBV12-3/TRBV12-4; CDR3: CASSSRNWGPAFF; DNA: TGTGCCAGCAGTTCACGTAATTGGGGGCCAGCTTTCTTT
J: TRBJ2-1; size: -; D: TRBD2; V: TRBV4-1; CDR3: CASSQPRTASGRVNEQFF; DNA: TGCGCCAGCAGCCAACCCCGAACCGCTAGCGGGAGAGTCAATGAGCAGTTCTTC
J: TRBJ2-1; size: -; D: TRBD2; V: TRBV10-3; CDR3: CAISESASGRVLNEQFF; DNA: TGTGCCATCAGTGAGTCGGCTAGCGGGAGGGTTTTAAATGAGCAGTTCTTC
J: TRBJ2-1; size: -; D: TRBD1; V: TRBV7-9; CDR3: CASSLGTGSYNEQFF; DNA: TGTGCCAGCAGCTTAGGGACAGGGAGCTACAATGAGCAGTTCTTC
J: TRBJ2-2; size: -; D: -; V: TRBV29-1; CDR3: CSVVRGNTGELFF; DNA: TGCAGCGTTGTACGGGGGAACACCGGGGAGCTGTTTTTT
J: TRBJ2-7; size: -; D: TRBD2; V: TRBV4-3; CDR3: CASSQDTSGRAYEQYF; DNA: TGCGCCAGCAGCCAAGATACGAGCGGGAGGGCCTACGAGCAGTACTTC
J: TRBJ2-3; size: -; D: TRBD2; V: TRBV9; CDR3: CASSVSGSGVADTQYF; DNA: TGTGCCAGCAGCGTATCCGGGAGCGGGGTAGCAGATACGCAGTATTTT
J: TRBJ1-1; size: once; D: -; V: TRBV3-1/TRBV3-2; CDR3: CASSQGGRARTEAFF; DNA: TGTGCCAGCAGCCAAGGGGGCAGGGCAAGGACTGAAGCTTTCTTT
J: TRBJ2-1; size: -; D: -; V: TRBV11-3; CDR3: CASSPSGGGLYNEQFF; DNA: TGTGCCAGCAGCCCCTCGGGCGGGGGCCTTTACAATGAGCAGTTCTTC
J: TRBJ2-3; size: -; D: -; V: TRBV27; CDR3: CASSPQGPEDTQYF; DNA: TGTGCCAGCAGTCCCCAGGGCCCCGAGGATACGCAGTATTTT
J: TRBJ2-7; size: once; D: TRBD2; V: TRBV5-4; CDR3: CASSRGTLREWEQYF; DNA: TGTGCCAGCAGCCGGGGAACCCTGCGGGAGTGGGAGCAGTACTTC
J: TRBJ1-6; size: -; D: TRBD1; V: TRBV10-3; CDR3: CAISDPGQTNSPLHF; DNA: TGTGCCATCAGTGACCCGGGACAGACTAATTCACCCCTCCACTTT
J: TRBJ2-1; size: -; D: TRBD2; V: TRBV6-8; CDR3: CASSYPERDSYNEQFF; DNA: TGTGCCAGCAGTTACCCCGAGCGGGATTCGTACAATGAGCAGTTCTTC
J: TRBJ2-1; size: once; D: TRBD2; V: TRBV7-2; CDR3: CASSYFSGSLNEQFF; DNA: TGTGCCAGCAGCTACTTTAGCGGGAGTCTAAATGAGCAGTTCTTC
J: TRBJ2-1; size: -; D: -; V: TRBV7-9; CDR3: CASSHFGGYRSYNEQFF; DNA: TGTGCCAGCAGCCACTTTGGGGGGTATAGGTCCTACAATGAGCAGTTCTTC
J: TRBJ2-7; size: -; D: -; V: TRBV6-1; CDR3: CASSEEGLSYEQYF; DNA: TGTGCCAGCAGTGAAGAGGGACTGTCCTACGAGCAGTACTTC
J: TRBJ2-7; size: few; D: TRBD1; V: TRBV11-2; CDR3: CASSYNGQGLYEQYF; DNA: TGTGCCAGCAGCTACAACGGACAGGGTCTCTACGAGCAGTACTTC
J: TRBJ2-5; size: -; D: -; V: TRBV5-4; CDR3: CATRGAVQETQYF; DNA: TGTGCCACCCGGGGAGCGGTACAAGAGACCCAGTACTTC
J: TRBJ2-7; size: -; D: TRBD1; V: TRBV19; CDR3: CASRSGTASYEQYF; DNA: TGTGCCAGTAGGTCCGGGACAGCCTCCTACGAGCAGTACTTC
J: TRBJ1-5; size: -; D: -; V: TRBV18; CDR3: CASSPQEGRNQPQHF; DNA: TGTGCCAGCTCACCACAGGAGGGTCGCAATCAGCCCCAGCATTTT
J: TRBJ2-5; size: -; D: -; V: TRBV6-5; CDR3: CASSYGSSVSETQYF; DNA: TGTGCCAGCAGTTACGGGAGTTCAGTATCGGAGACCCAGTACTTC
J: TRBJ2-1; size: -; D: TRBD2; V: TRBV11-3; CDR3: CASSRGLATYNEQFF; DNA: TGTGCCAGCAGCCGGGGACTAGCGACTTACAATGAGCAGTTCTTC
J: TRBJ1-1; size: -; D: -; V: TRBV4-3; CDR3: CASSYGVPGFTSEAFF; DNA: TGCGCCAGCAGTTACGGGGTTCCTGGTTTTACCTCTGAAGCTTTCTTT
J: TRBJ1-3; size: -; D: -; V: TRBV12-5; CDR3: CASSWGRDTIYF; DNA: TGTGCTAGTTCGTGGGGGCGGGACACCATATATTTT
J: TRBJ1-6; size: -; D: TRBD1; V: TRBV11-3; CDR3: CASRPGTGDSPNSPLHF; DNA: TGTGCCAGCAGGCCGGGGACAGGGGATTCACCGAATTCACCCCTCCACTTT
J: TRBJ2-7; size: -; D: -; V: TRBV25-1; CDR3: CASSESGAPLVGQYF; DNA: TGTGCCAGCAGTGAATCTGGAGCACCGCTCGTCGGGCAGTACTTC